A selection of T cell receptor beta chains follows, all from one sample in a study of regulatory T cells. Assay used: immunoSEQ multiplex PCR; TCRdb lists only in-frame clones, some missing. The sample consists of tens of thousands of clones, around nine tenths of them appearing once. The material sequenced was conventional CD4+ T cells sorted from blood. The source of these receptors is a child under 18 with CD3G deficiency. The CDR3 runs from the conserved cysteine through the conserved F or W. The D gene is left open where the match is weak. Clone size is shown for a subset of rows, as once, few, many or a class of expanded clone.

TRBD1,TRBJ2-7,.,TRBV7-8,CASSRGQGETYEQYF,TGTGCCAGCAGCAGGGGACAGGGGGAAACCTACGAGCAGTACTTC
.,TRBJ1-2,.,TRBV10-2,CASSESRGAYGYTF,TGCGCCAGCAGTGAGTCACGGGGGGCCTATGGCTACACCTTC
.,TRBJ1-4,.,TRBV28,CASSPLRATNEKLFF,TGTGCCAGCAGCCCCCTAAGGGCAACTAATGAAAAACTGTTTTTT
.,TRBJ1-2,.,TRBV28,CASSTRISAGGYTF,TGTGCCAGCAGTACTCGAATTTCCGCGGGTGGCTACACCTTC
.,TRBJ2-7,few,TRBV7-8,CASSLSPGYEQYF,TGTGCCAGCAGCTTATCCCCCGGGTACGAGCAGTACTTC
TRBD1,TRBJ2-7,.,TRBV6-1,CASRDRPSYEQYF,TGTGCCAGCCGGGACAGGCCCTCCTACGAGCAGTACTTC
.,TRBJ2-7,.,TRBV7-9,CASSPGTGSYEQYF,TGTGCCAGCAGCCCCGGGACGGGCTCCTACGAGCAGTACTTC
TRBD1,TRBJ2-7,.,TRBV5-1,CASSSDRGYEQYF,TGCGCCAGCAGCTCCGACAGGGGGTACGAGCAGTACTTC
.,TRBJ2-7,once,TRBV7-8,CASSLDLAGEQYF,TGTGCCAGCAGCTTAGATCTGGCGGGGGAGCAGTACTTC
.,TRBJ2-1,.,TRBV6-1,CASSDRRTHNEQFF,TGTGCCAGCAGTGACCGGCGGACCCACAATGAGCAGTTCTTC
.,TRBJ2-7,.,TRBV6-4,CASSDSGKGSYEQYF,TGTGCCAGCAGTGACTCTGGAAAGGGCTCCTACGAGCAGTACTTC
.,TRBJ2-3,.,TRBV7-9,CASSLVQGTDTQYF,TGTGCCAGCAGCTTGGTACAGGGAACCGATACGCAGTATTTT
.,TRBJ2-3,once,TRBV7-9,CASSSSGSTDTQYF,TGTGCCAGCAGCTCCAGCGGGAGCACAGATACGCAGTATTTT
TRBD2,TRBJ2-1,.,TRBV5-1,CASSSGTTSSYNEQFF,TGCGCCAGCAGCTCCGGGACTACGAGCTCCTACAATGAGCAGTTCTTC
TRBD2,TRBJ2-7,.,TRBV28,CASRRLAGVYEQYF,TGTGCCAGCAGGAGACTAGCGGGAGTCTACGAGCAGTACTTC
TRBD1,TRBJ2-3,.,TRBV27,CASSRGRTDTQYF,TGTGCCAGTTCCAGGGGGCGGACAGATACGCAGTATTTT
TRBD2,TRBJ2-3,.,TRBV5-1,CASSKGLAGVPDTQYF,TGCGCCAGCAGCAAAGGACTAGCGGGAGTTCCTGATACGCAGTATTTT
TRBD2,TRBJ2-7,.,TRBV5-1,CASSFASGYEQYF,TGCGCCAGCAGCTTTGCTAGCGGCTACGAGCAGTACTTC
TRBD2,TRBJ2-3,.,TRBV6-1,CASSGTSGRVQDF,TGTGCCAGCAGTGGGACTAGCGGGAGGGTTCAAGATTTT
.,TRBJ2-1,.,TRBV5-1,CASSLEGHEQFF,TGCGCCAGCAGCCTCGAAGGACATGAGCAGTTCTTC
.,TRBJ2-7,few,TRBV10-3,CAISESGLERQYF,TGTGCCATCAGTGAGTCGGGGCTTGAGAGGCAGTACTTC
.,TRBJ2-7,.,TRBV7-8,CASSLGHFGEQYF,TGTGCCAGCAGCTTAGGTCACTTTGGCGAGCAGTACTTC
.,TRBJ1-1,.,TRBV28,CASSLSPSKEAFF,TGTGCCAGCAGTTTATCCCCCTCAAAAGAAGCTTTCTTT
TRBD2,TRBJ2-5,.,TRBV7-9,CASSLGTSGSLETQYF,TGTGCCAGCAGCTTAGGGACTAGCGGGAGTTTAGAGACCCAGTACTTC
TRBD2,TRBJ2-1,.,TRBV28,CASSLLAASNEQFF,TGTGCCAGCAGTTTACTAGCGGCTTCCAATGAGCAGTTCTTC
TRBD1,TRBJ1-5,.,TRBV28,CASSSNRGQPQHF,TGTGCCAGCAGTTCAAACAGGGGGCAGCCCCAGCATTTT
.,TRBJ2-7,.,TRBV6-5,CASSYAPTYEQYF,TGTGCCAGCAGTTACGCCCCTACCTACGAGCAGTACTTC
.,TRBJ2-2,.,TRBV5-1,CASSLRGSTGELFF,TGCGCCAGCAGCTTGAGAGGTAGCACCGGGGAGCTGTTTTTT
TRBD1,TRBJ1-4,.,TRBV5-1,CASSLGGGVNEKLFF,TGCGCCAGCAGCTTGGGAGGGGGCGTTAATGAAAAACTGTTTTTT
.,TRBJ1-2,.,TRBV6-1,CASRPVRDRPYGYTF,TGTGCCAGCAGACCTGTCCGGGACCGTCCTTATGGCTACACCTTC
.,TRBJ2-5,.,TRBV7-2,CASSLEGRETQYF,TGTGCCAGCAGCTTAGAGGGGAGAGAGACCCAGTACTTC
.,TRBJ2-7,once,TRBV10-3,CAISEGETYEQYF,TGTGCCATCAGTGAGGGGGAGACCTACGAGCAGTACTTC
TRBD1,TRBJ2-5,.,TRBV28,CASSFSGQGSGETQYF,TGTGCCAGCAGTTTCTCGGGACAGGGATCGGGGGAGACCCAGTACTTC
TRBD2,TRBJ2-3,.,TRBV6-1,CASSFLAGGTDTQYF,TGTGCCAGCAGCTTTTTAGCGGGGGGCACAGATACGCAGTATTTT
.,TRBJ2-2,.,TRBV19,CASSISGTGELFF,TGTGCCAGTAGTATATCAGGCACCGGGGAGCTGTTTTTT
TRBD2,TRBJ2-1,once,TRBV19,CASSLTGTSGSNEQFF,TGTGCCAGTAGTTTGACCGGGACTAGCGGGAGCAATGAGCAGTTCTTC
TRBD1,TRBJ2-1,.,TRBV7-9,CASSETRGLPQFF,TGTGCCAGCAGCGAAACCAGGGGGCTACCTCAGTTCTTC
.,TRBJ2-5,.,TRBV7-9,CASSLEGGETQYF,TGTGCCAGCAGCTTAGAGGGAGGAGAGACCCAGTACTTC
.,TRBJ2-2,.,TRBV18,CASSPLLGRRGTGELFF,TGTGCCAGCTCACCACTTCTCGGGAGACGCGGCACCGGGGAGCTGTTTTTT
.,TRBJ2-7,.,TRBV6-6,CATGGGPVSYEQYF,TGTGCCACCGGTGGGGGGCCCGTCTCCTACGAGCAGTACTTC
.,TRBJ1-2,.,TRBV30,CAWVRPGNHYGYTF,TGTGCCTGGGTGCGACCCGGGAACCACTATGGCTACACCTTC
TRBD1,TRBJ2-7,.,TRBV28,CASSRRTGKYEQYF,TGTGCCAGCAGTCGGAGGACAGGGAAATACGAGCAGTACTTC
.,TRBJ1-2,.,TRBV5-1,CASSLESGQGYTF,TGCGCCAGCAGCTTGGAATCAGGGCAGGGCTACACCTTC
.,TRBJ1-2,.,TRBV19,CASRPTVLDGYTF,TGTGCCAGTAGGCCGACAGTGTTGGATGGCTACACCTTC
TRBD2,TRBJ2-3,.,TRBV28,CASSLAGGPADTQYF,TGTGCCAGCAGTTTAGCGGGAGGGCCGGCAGATACGCAGTATTTT
.,TRBJ2-1,.,TRBV6-1,CASSPGLQQFF,TGTGCCAGCAGCCCGGGACTGCAGCAGTTCTTC
TRBD1,TRBJ1-1,.,TRBV19,CASSSPGTGNTEAFF,TGTGCCAGTAGCAGTCCCGGGACAGGGAACACTGAAGCTTTCTTT
.,TRBJ2-7,.,TRBV25-1,CASSECTGYEQYF,TGTGCCAGCAGTGAATGTACAGGGTACGAGCAGTACTTC
.,TRBJ2-7,.,TRBV10-3,CAISGTGSDYEQYF,TGTGCCATCAGTGGAACAGGGAGCGACTACGAGCAGTACTTC